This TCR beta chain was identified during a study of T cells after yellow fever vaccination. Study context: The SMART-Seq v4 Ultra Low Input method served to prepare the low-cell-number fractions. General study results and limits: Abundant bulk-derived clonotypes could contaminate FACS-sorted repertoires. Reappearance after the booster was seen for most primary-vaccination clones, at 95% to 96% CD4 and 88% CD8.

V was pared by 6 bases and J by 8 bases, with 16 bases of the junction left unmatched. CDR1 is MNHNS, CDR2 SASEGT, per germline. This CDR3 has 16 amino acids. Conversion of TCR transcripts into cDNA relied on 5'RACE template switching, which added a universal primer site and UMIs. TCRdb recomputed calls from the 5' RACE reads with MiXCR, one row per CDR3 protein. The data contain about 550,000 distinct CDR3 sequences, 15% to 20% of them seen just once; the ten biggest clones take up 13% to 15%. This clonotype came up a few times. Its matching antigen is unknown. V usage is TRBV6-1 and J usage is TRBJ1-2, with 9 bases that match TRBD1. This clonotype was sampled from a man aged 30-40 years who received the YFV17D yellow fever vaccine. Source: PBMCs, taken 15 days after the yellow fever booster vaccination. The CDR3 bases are TGTGCCAGCAGCCCCAGGACAGGGGCGAACTCCGGGGGCTACACCTTC. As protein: CASSPRTGANSGGYTF.